The source of this T cell receptor (beta chain) is a study of T-cell reconstitution after alpha-beta-depleted transplantation in children. CDR3 length: 16 residues. Per germline, CDR1 SGHAT and CDR2 FQNNGV. Trimming removed 5 bases from V and 5 bases from J, with 22 bases in between. Unique molecular identifiers featured in how the TCRbeta library was prepared. TCRdb re-derived calls from the PCR reads in MiXCR, one entry per CDR3 protein. The table shows some 500,000 distinct CDR3 sequences, with 18% occurring only once. This clonotype originated in a human donor who donated a stem cell graft to a child with acute lymphoblastic leukemia. The gene calls are TRBV11-2 and TRBJ2-7; tentatively, D is TRBD1 or TRBD2 (5 bases each). The sequences come from PBMCs from the stem cell graft donor, collected from the stem cell graft. The CDR3 sequence is CASSPTRGWRRNEQYF. The CDR3 region has the DNA TGTGCCAGCAGCCCCACCCGGGGCTGGCGAAGGAACGAGCAGTACTTC.